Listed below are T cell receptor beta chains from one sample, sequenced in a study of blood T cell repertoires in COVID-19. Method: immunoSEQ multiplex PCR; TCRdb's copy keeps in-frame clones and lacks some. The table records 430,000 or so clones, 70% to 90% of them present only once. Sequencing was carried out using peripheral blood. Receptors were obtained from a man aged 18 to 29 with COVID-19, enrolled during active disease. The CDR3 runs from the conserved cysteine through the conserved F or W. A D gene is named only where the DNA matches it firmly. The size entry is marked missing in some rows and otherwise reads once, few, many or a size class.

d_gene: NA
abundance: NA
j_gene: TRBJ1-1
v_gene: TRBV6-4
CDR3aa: CARVRGGTEAFF
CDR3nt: TGTGCCAGGGTCAGGGGAGGGACTGAAGCTTTCTTT

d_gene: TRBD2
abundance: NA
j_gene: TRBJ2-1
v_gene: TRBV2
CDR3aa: CASNHRDYGPDNEQFF
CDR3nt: TGTGCCAGCAATCACCGGGACTATGGGCCGGACAATGAGCAGTTCTTC

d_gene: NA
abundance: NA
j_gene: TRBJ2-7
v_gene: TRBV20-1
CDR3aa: CSAGRNEQYF
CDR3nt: TGCAGTGCTGGGAGAAACGAGCAGTACTTC

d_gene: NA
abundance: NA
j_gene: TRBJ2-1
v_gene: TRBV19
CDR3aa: CASRGRAIYNEQFF
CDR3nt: TGTGCCTCAAGGGGCAGGGCAATCTACAATGAGCAGTTCTTC

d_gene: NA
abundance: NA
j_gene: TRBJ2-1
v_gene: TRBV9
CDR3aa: CASSVNSGNEQFF
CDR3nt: TGTGCCAGCAGCGTAAACAGTGGGAATGAGCAGTTCTTC

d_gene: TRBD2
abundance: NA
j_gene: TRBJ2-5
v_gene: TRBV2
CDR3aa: CASRETSGGLETQYF
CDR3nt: TGTGCCAGCAGGGAGACTAGCGGGGGGCTGGAGACCCAGTACTTC

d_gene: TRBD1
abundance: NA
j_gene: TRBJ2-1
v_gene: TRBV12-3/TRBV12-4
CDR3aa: CASSLGGGGEQFF
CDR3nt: TGTGCCAGCAGTTTAGGAGGGGGCGGTGAGCAGTTCTTC

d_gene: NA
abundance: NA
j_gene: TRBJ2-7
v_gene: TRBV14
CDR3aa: CASSQATDRAYEQYF
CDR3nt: TGTGCCAGCAGCCAAGCAACAGACAGAGCCTACGAGCAGTACTTC

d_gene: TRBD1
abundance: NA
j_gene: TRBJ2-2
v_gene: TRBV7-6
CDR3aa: CASSRTGGAYTGELFF
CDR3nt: TGTGCCAGCAGCCGTACAGGGGGCGCGTACACCGGGGAGCTGTTTTTT

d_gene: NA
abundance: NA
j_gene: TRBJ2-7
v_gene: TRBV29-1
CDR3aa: CSVEDGGASEQYF
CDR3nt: TGCAGCGTTGAAGATGGCGGGGCCTCGGAGCAGTACTTC

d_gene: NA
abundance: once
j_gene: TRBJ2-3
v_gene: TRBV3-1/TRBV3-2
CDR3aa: CASSQELGYADTQYF
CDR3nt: TGTGCCAGCAGCCAAGAACTTGGTTATGCAGATACGCAGTATTTT

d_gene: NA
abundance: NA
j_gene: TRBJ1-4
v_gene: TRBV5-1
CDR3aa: CASSLGDRGEKLFF
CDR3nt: TGCGCCAGCAGCTTAGGCGACCGGGGTGAAAAACTGTTTTTT

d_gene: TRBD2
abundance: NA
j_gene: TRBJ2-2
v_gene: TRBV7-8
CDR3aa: CASSLRTSGTGELFF
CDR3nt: TGTGCCAGCAGCCTGCGGACTAGCGGCACCGGGGAGCTGTTTTTT

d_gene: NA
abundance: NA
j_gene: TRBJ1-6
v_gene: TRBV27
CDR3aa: CASSSPRGDNSPLHF
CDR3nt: TGTGCCAGCAGTTCCCCCAGGGGAGATAATTCACCCCTCCACTTT

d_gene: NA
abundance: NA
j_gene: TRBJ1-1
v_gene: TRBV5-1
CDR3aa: CASSPPGGRAFF
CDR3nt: TGCGCCAGCAGCCCTCCTGGAGGGAGAGCTTTCTTT

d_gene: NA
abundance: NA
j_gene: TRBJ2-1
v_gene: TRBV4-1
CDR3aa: CASSQGSSYNEQFF
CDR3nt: TGCGCCAGCAGCCAAGGCAGCTCCTACAATGAGCAGTTCTTC

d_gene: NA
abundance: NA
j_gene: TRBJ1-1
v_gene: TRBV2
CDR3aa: CASSEAGGNEAFF
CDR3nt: TGTGCCAGCAGTGAAGCGGGGGGTAACGAAGCTTTCTTT

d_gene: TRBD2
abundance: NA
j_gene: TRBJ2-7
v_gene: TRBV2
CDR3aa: CASSGGLAGHEQYF
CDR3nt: TGTGCCAGCAGTGGTGGACTAGCGGGACACGAGCAGTACTTC

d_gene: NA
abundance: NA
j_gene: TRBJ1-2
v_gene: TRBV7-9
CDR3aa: CASRAGQAGGYTF
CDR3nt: TGTGCCAGCAGAGCCGGGCAGGCGGGTGGCTACACCTTC

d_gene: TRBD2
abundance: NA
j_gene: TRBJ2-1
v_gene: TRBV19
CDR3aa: CASSNPGTSGGEQFF
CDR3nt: TGTGCCAGTAGTAATCCCGGGACTAGCGGCGGCGAGCAGTTCTTC

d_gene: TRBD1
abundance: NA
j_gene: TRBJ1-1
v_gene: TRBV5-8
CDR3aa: CASSTDRLMNTEAFF
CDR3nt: TGTGCCAGCAGCACGGACAGGCTAATGAACACTGAAGCTTTCTTT

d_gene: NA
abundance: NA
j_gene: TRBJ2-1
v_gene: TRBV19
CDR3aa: CASSERGSSYNEQFF
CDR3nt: TGTGCCAGTAGTGAACGGGGGAGTTCCTACAATGAGCAGTTCTTC

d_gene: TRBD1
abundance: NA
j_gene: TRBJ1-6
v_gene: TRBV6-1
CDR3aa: CASSEDRGSPLHF
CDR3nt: TGTGCCAGCAGTGAAGACAGGGGTTCACCCCTCCACTTT

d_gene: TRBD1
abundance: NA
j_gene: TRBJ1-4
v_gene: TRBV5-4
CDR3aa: CASSLRTGGDEKLFF
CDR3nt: TGTGCCAGCAGCTTGAGGACAGGGGGAGATGAAAAACTGTTTTTT

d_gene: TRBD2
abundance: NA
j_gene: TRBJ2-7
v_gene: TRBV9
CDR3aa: CASSVGLTSGTYEQYF
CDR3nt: TGTGCCAGCAGCGTAGGATTGACTAGCGGTACCTACGAGCAGTACTTC

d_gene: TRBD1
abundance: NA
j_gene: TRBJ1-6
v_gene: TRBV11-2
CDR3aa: CASSQPGQGRNSPLHF
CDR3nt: TGTGCCAGCAGCCAGCCGGGACAGGGCCGGAATTCACCCCTCCACTTT

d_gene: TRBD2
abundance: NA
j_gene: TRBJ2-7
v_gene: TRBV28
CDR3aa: CASRVGLAGVGSYEQYF
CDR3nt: TGTGCCAGCAGGGTCGGACTAGCGGGAGTGGGATCCTACGAGCAGTACTTC

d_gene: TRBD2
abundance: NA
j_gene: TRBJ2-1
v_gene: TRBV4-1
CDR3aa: CASSQEQREGYEQFF
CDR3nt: TGCGCCAGCAGCCAAGAGCAGCGGGAGGGTTATGAGCAGTTCTTC

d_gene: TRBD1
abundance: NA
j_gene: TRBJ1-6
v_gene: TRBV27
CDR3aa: CASSRTGRNSPLHF
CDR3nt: TGTGCCAGCAGCCGGACAGGGCGGAATTCACCCCTCCACTTT

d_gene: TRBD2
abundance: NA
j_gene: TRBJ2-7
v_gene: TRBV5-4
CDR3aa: CASSRKLAGASYEQYF
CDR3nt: TGTGCCAGCAGCCGAAAACTAGCGGGGGCCTCCTACGAGCAGTACTTC

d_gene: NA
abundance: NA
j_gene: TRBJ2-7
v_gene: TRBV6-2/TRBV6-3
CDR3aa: CASSYRGSPGGEQYF
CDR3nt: TGTGCCAGCAGTTATCGAGGGTCCCCCGGGGGCGAGCAGTACTTC

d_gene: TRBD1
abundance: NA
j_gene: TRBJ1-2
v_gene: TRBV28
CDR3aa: CASSSPGGANYGYTF
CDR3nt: TGTGCCAGCAGTTCCCCAGGGGGCGCTAACTATGGCTACACCTTC

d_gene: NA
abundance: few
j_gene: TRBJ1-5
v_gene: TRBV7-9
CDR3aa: CASSTREQPQHF
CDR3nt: TGTGCCAGCAGCACACGGGAACAGCCCCAGCATTTT

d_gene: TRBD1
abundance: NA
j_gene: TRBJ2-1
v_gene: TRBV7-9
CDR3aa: CASSWTGTEQFF
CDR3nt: TGTGCCAGCAGCTGGACAGGCACTGAGCAGTTCTTC

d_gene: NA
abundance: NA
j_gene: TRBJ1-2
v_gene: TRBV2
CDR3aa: CASSEVIQTGQGYTF
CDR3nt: TGTGCCAGCAGTGAGGTTATCCAAACTGGACAAGGCTACACCTTC

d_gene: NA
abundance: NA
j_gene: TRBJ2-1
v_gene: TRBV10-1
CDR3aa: CASSESRTANNEQFF
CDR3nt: TGCGCCAGCAGTGAGTCTCGGACAGCTAACAATGAGCAGTTCTTC

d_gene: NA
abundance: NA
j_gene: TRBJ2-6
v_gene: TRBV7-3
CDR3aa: CASSLRSGSGANVLTF
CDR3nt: TGTGCCAGCAGCCTCCGCTCGGGTAGTGGGGCCAACGTCCTGACTTTC

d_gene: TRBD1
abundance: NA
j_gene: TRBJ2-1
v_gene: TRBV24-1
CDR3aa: CATAGTGQYNEQFF
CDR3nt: TGTGCCACCGCCGGGACAGGGCAGTACAATGAGCAGTTCTTC

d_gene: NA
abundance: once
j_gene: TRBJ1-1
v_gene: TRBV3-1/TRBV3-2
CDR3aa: CASSHQWGEWTEAFF
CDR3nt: TGTGCCAGCAGCCACCAATGGGGAGAATGGACTGAAGCTTTCTTT

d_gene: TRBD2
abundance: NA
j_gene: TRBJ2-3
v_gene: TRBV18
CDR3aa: CASSPRSERGQYF
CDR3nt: TGTGCCAGCTCACCACGCAGCGAGCGGGGGCAGTATTTT